Listed here are 19 T cell receptor beta chains from one sample, sequenced in a study of blood T cell repertoires in COVID-19. Produced via immunoSEQ multiplex PCR; TCRdb's table is partial and in-frame only. The sample consists of approximately 220,000 clones, roughly four fifths of them appearing once. Material for sequencing was PBMCs or T cells enriched from blood (not recorded which). These receptors all stem from a woman in her forties with acute COVID-19.

Comment on this clone: The same CDR3 also results from other DNA sequences found in this sample. The chain couples TRBV11-2 to TRBJ2-7; D might be TRBD2 (6 bases). Germline lookup yields CDR1 SGHAT and CDR2 FQNNGV. The CDR3 totals 12 residues. Trimming took 2 bases from V and 7 from J, leaving 9 bases between them. CDR3 region: CASSLLGREQYF. CDR3 sequence (DNA): TGTGCCAGCAGCTTATTGGGGAGGGAGCAGTACTTC.

This chain joins TRBV15 and TRBJ1-2, with 12 bases lining up with TRBD1. The CDR3 covers 15 residues. Germline V gene data show CDR1 as LNHNV and CDR2 as YYDKDF (reference sequence). V was pared by 1 base and J by 8 bases, with 5 bases of the junction left unmatched. DNA for the CDR3: TGTGCCACCAGCAGAGGAGGGACAGGGGGCAGGGGCTACACCTTC. Translated, it gives CATSRGGTGGRGYTF.

The rearrangement links TRBV19 to TRBJ2-2, with 9 nucleotides matching TRBD2. J gave up 0 bases and V 7 bases, and 9 bases lay outside the gene matches. The CDR3 sequence is 17 residues long. Per germline, CDR1 LNHDA and CDR2 SQIVND (reference sequence). CDR3 DNA sequence: TGTGCCAGTACCTTCGGTCCTAGCGGGGCGAACACCGGGGAGCTGTTTTTT. Translation: CASTFGPSGANTGELFF.

The chain is built from TRBV7-9 and TRBJ2-7; 9 bases align to TRBD1. Germline V gene sequence: CDR1 SEHNR, CDR2 FQNEAQ (reference sequence). Germline trimming cut 5 bases from V and 3 bases from J; bases unmatched to any gene: 8. The CDR3 spans 15 residues. CDR3 in amino acids: CASSITGGIIYEQYF. For the CDR3, the DNA is TGTGCCAGCAGCATAACAGGGGGCATTATCTACGAGCAGTACTTC.

The chain employs TRBV27 and TRBJ1-1; 7 positions match TRBD1. The CDR3 is 13 amino acids. The germline CDR1 and CDR2 sequences are MNHEY and SMNVEV (reference sequence). V lost 9 bases, J lost 1 base, and 5 bases stayed unmatched. CDR3 in DNA: TGTGCCAGTTTCGGACAGGAGAACACTGAAGCTTTCTTT. As protein: CASFGQENTEAFF.

The chain links TRBV10-1 to TRBJ1-1; TRBD1 might be the D (5 bases). V lost 2 bases, J lost 4 bases, and 14 bases lay in between. This CDR3 has 15 residues. Germline loops: CDR1 WNHNN, CDR2 SYGVQD (reference sequence). CDR3 DNA sequence: TGCGCCAGCAGTGAGACCATGGACGGGGGCACTGAAGCTTTCTTT. Translating gives CASSETMDGGTEAFF.

The V call is TRBV7-9, the J call TRBJ2-2, with D perhaps matching TRBD2 (5 bases). The length of the CDR3 is 17 residues. The germline V gene has CDR1 SEHNR and CDR2 FQNEAQ (reference sequence). V was cut by 3 bases and J by 1 base, with 15 bases left in between. The CDR3 region is CASSFPGGRQNTGELFF. The CDR3 coding sequence is TGTGCCAGCAGCTTTCCCGGAGGACGGCAGAACACCGGGGAGCTGTTTTTT.

The chain is built from TRBV30 and TRBJ2-7; D possibly corresponds to TRBD1 (5 bases). V was trimmed by 4 bases and J by 0 bases, leaving 13 bases between them. The CDR3 loop spans 14 amino acids. The germline CDR1 and CDR2 sequences are GTSNPN and SVGIG (reference sequence). CDR3 sequence: CAWKVDSSSYEQYF. The DNA of the CDR3 is TGTGCCTGGAAAGTTGACAGTTCCTCCTACGAGCAGTACTTC.

The chain combines TRBV20-1 with TRBJ2-1; D is possibly TRBD2 (6 bases). Deletions cut 6 bases from V and 8 bases from J, with 11 bases between. This CDR3 is built from 11 residues. From germline, CDR1 is DFQATT and CDR2 SNEGSKA (reference sequence). Written as DNA, the CDR3 is TGCAGTGCCGCACCGGGGGATGAGCAGTTCTTC. Its translation: CSAAPGDEQFF.

The chain recombines TRBV29-1 with TRBJ1-2; tentative D call: TRBD1 (6 bases). Germline V CDR1 and CDR2: SQVTM, ANQGSEA. V was cut by 0 bases and J by 6 bases, with 14 bases left in between. The CDR3 covers 14 residues. The CDR3 DNA follows: TGCAGCGTTGAAGAAGGGGGACGTCGCGATGGCTACACCTTC. This gives the protein CSVEEGGRRDGYTF.

The genes are TRBV5-1 and TRBJ1-5, with 8 bases fitting TRBD1. J lost 0 bases, V lost 7 bases, and 6 bases had no gene match. The CDR3 has 15 amino acids. Germline V gives CDR1 SGHRS, CDR2 YFSETQ. CDR3 coding DNA: TGCGCCAGCTCACAGGGGGACCTTAGCAATCAGCCCCAGCATTTT. The encoded protein is CASSQGDLSNQPQHF.

The chain joins TRBV24-1 to TRBJ1-2; tentative D call: TRBD1 (5 bases). V dropped 4 bases and J dropped 4 bases, with 12 bases sitting between them. Germline lookup yields CDR1 KGHDR and CDR2 SFDVKD. This CDR3 region has 14 residues. CDR3 residues: CATSEPTGFYGYTF. The DNA of the CDR3 is TGTGCCACCAGTGAGCCCACAGGATTCTATGGCTACACCTTC.

The rearrangement links TRBV3-1 (or the pseudogene TRBV3-2) to TRBJ2-1; 7 bases align to TRBD2. V lost 5 bases to trimming and J lost 7 bases; unmatched junction nucleotides: 11. CDR1 is LGHDT and CDR2 is YNNKEL in the germline V gene (reference sequence). This CDR3 comprises 15 residues. CDR3 loop: CASSSVSGDSNEQFF. The DNA for the CDR3 is TGTGCCAGCAGCTCAGTGAGCGGGGATTCGAATGAGCAGTTCTTC.

V usage is TRBV6-2 or TRBV6-3 and J usage is TRBJ2-3, with 9 positions matching TRBD2. This CDR3 region has 19 residues. V was clipped by 7 bases and J by 0 bases; unmatched bases: 17. Germline V gives CDR1 MNHEY, CDR2 SVGEGT. The CDR3 nucleotides read TGTGCCAGCACCCCCGGGGCTGTAGCGGGGGACTCTAGCACAGATACGCAGTATTTT. Residues: CASTPGAVAGDSSTDTQYF.

This clone was counted between two and nine times. The rearrangement joins TRBV14 to TRBJ2-1, with D possibly matching TRBD2 (6 bases). The CDR3 runs to 14 residues. V dropped 4 bases and J dropped 9 bases, with 16 bases sitting between them. CDR1 and CDR2 (germline): SGHDN, FVKESK. The CDR3 region is CASSPGLGFSEQFF. The CDR3 DNA reads TGTGCCAGCAGCCCGGGACTGGGGTTCAGTGAGCAGTTCTTC.

J is TRBJ1-2 and V is TRBV3-1 (or the pseudogene TRBV3-2); D is undetermined. The CDR3 has 12 amino acids. Germline V lookup: CDR1 LGHDT, CDR2 YNNKEL (reference sequence). Between the trimmed V and J ends, which lost 1 base and 6 bases, there was a span of 6 bases. The CDR3 coding sequence is TGTGCCAGCAGCCAAGCGGGGAATGGCTACACCTTC. The encoded protein is CASSQAGNGYTF.

This sequence joins TRBV7-9 and TRBJ1-6; a weak D match, TRBD1 (5 bases). CDR3 length: 14 amino acids. In germline, CDR1 is SEHNR, CDR2 FQNEAQ (reference sequence). V was clipped by 4 bases and J by 5 bases, with 9 bases between them. The chain's CDR3 is CASSSGGDNSPLHF. The CDR3 bases are TGTGCCAGCAGCTCTGGAGGGGATAATTCACCCCTCCACTTT. Supplemented by reference TRBV7-9 and TRBJ1-6, the full variable domain reads DTGVSQNPRHKITKRGQNVTFRCDPISEHNRLYWYRQTLGQGPEFLTYFQNEAQLEKSRLLSDRFSAERPKGSFSTLEIQRTEQGDSAMYLCASSSGGDNSPLHFGNGTRLTVT.

The rearrangement joins TRBV6-6 to TRBJ2-1; the D is unclear. With 6 bases removed from V and 9 bases from J, the gap between germline ends came to 9 bases. Germline-derived CDR1 and CDR2 are MNHNY and SVGAGI (reference sequence). The CDR3 spans 11 residues. The CDR3 loop reads CASRKSGEQFF. In DNA, the CDR3 is TGTGCCAGCAGGAAATCCGGTGAGCAGTTCTTC.

The chain recombines TRBV5-1 with TRBJ2-3; 14 bases match TRBD2. CDR3 length equals 18 residues. The V segment lost 3 bases and the J segment 4 bases; nucleotides outside the gene matches: 10. Germline V gene data show CDR1 as SGHRS and CDR2 as YFSETQ. CDR3 in DNA: TGCGCCAGCAGCTCAGGACAGGGGACTAGCGGGAGATCAGATACGCAGTATTTT. Translated, it gives CASSSGQGTSGRSDTQYF.